Following are 10 T cell receptor beta chains from one sample sequenced in a study of blood T cell repertoires in COVID-19 (TCRdb year 2020). Libraries were constructed by the immunoSEQ multiplex PCR assay. Entries here come from immuneACCESS through TCRdb and include only in-frame sequences with V and J called. Some clones fail to appear in such tables; in the studies checked, an unresolved V gene covers under half of the shortfall, and the cause of the remainder is unknown. The sample table shows hundreds of thousands of clones, and 90% are seen once. Clones ranked in the top ten supply 1% of the sample. Sequencing used peripheral blood. The receptors come from a woman in her thirties or forties with COVID-19, enrolled during active disease.

The DNA of the CDR3 is TGTGCCAGCACGGGGGGGGTAGGAGGCGAGCAGTACTTC. Its translation is CASTGGVGGEQYF. The V and J genes are TRBV12-3 or TRBV12-4 and TRBJ2-7; 8 nucleotides align to TRBD2. J gave up 6 bases and V 7 bases, and 8 bases lay outside the gene matches. This CDR3 contains 13 residues.

The chain joins TRBV7-9 to TRBJ2-1, with 10 bases fitting TRBD2. The germline V gene has CDR1 SEHNR and CDR2 FQNEAQ (reference sequence). J was trimmed by 4 bases and V by 3 bases; bases with no gene match: 12. The CDR3 runs to 18 residues. In DNA, the CDR3 is TGTGCCAGCAGCTTCTCCAGAGCGGGGGGGCTGGATTACAATGAGCAGTTCTTC. Amino acids: CASSFSRAGGLDYNEQFF.

This chain links TRBV4-1 with TRBJ2-7, with 9 bases matching TRBD2. This CDR3 contains 14 residues. CDR1 MGHRA and CDR2 YSYEKL come from the germline V gene. V lost 6 bases to trimming and J lost 5 bases; unmatched junction nucleotides: 8. CDR3 DNA sequence: TGCGCCAGCAGGTCGTGGACTAGCGCAAACGAGCAGTACTTC. It is translated as CASRSWTSANEQYF.

The chain recombines TRBV5-1 with TRBJ2-3, with 10 bases matching TRBD1. The CDR3 spans 14 residues. Trimming took 4 bases from V and 4 from J; bases not matched to a gene: 3. CDR1 and CDR2 from the germline V gene are SGHRS and YFSETQ. For the CDR3, the DNA is TGCGCCAGCAGCCGGGACAGGGGTGCAGATACGCAGTATTTT. It yields the protein CASSRDRGADTQYF.

CDR3 in amino acids: CAGARQGLKTQYF. The CDR3 nucleotides are TGTGCCGGGGCCCGACAGGGGTTAAAGACCCAGTACTTC. The V call is TRBV28, the J call TRBJ2-5; the match to TRBD1 covers 8 bases. The CDR3 contains 13 residues. CDR1 is MDHEN, CDR2 SYDVKM, per germline. The V gene end was trimmed by 11 bases and the J gene end by 6 bases; junction bases not matched to a gene: 11.

This CDR3 reads CASSVIWGGAEQYF. CDR3 DNA sequence: TGTGCCAGCAGCGTTATATGGGGGGGAGCCGAGCAGTACTTC. The rearrangement joins TRBV7-2 to TRBJ2-7, with TRBD2 matching over 7 bases. Germline V gene sequence: CDR1 SGHTA, CDR2 FQGNSA. The CDR3 spans 14 residues. Trimming took 5 bases from V and 6 from J; bases not matched to a gene: 10.

This clone was picked up one time. The J gene is TRBJ2-7, the V gene TRBV11-1, with 9 bases lining up with TRBD2. Germline V CDR1 and CDR2: SGHAT, FQDESV (reference sequence). J gave up 3 bases and V 6 bases, and 9 bases lay outside the gene matches. The CDR3 is 15 amino acids. The CDR3 sequence is CASSLRTSERYEQYF. The CDR3, as DNA: TGTGCCAGCAGTCTCCGGACTAGCGAGCGCTACGAGCAGTACTTC.

This chain joins TRBV5-4 and TRBJ1-2; D is perhaps TRBD1 (5 bases). With 1 base removed from V and 3 bases from J, the gap between germline ends came to 10 bases. CDR1 SGHNT and CDR2 YYREEE come from the germline V gene (reference sequence). CDR3 length equals 14 residues. In DNA, the CDR3 is TGTGCCAGCAGCTTGACGACAGCTGACTATGGCTACACCTTC. It encodes CASSLTTADYGYTF.

This rearrangement joins TRBV19 to TRBJ2-3, with 9 bases identical to TRBD1. The germline V gene has CDR1 LNHDA and CDR2 SQIVND (reference sequence). This CDR3 spans 16 amino acids. V gave up 4 bases and J gave up 6 bases; unmatched junction bases: 11. The chain's CDR3 is CASSKRNRGLIDTQYF. The CDR3 region has the DNA TGTGCCAGTAGTAAGAGGAACAGGGGGCTTATCGATACGCAGTATTTT. Together with reference TRBV19 and TRBJ2-3, the CDR3 gives the full variable domain: DGGITQSPKYLFRKEGQNVTLSCEQNLNHDAMYWYRQDPGQGLRLIYYSQIVNDFQKGDIAEGYSVSREKKESFPLTVTSAQKNPTAFYLCASSKRNRGLIDTQYFGPGTRLTVL.

This chain links TRBV6-5 with TRBJ1-6, with D uncertain. The CDR3 is 15 residues long. CDR1 is MNHEY, CDR2 SVGAGI, per germline. V gave up 6 bases and J gave up 7 bases, with 16 bases separating them. The CDR3 region has the DNA TGTGCCAGCAGATTTGAGGGCGGGTGGAATTCACCCCTCCACTTT. As protein: CASRFEGGWNSPLHF.